The 25 T cell receptor beta chains listed next were all sequenced from one sample in a study of T-cell reconstitution after alpha-beta-depleted transplantation in children. The library targeted TCRbeta and was prepared with unique molecular identifiers. TCRdb redid the calling of the PCR reads with MiXCR, one entry per CDR3 protein. The repertoire includes approximately 300,000 distinct CDR3 sequences, around a tenth of them detected once, and less than 8% sits in the top ten. Specimen: PBMCs, collected before TCRalphabeta/CD19-depleted stem cell transplant. These TCRs come from a boy in the first two years of life with acute myeloid leukemia, due to receive a stem cell transplant.

This clonotype has at least ten counts. CDR3 in amino acids: CAFGRDRSSYEQYF. The CDR3 nucleotides read TGTGCCTTTGGTAGGGACAGAAGTTCCTACGAGCAGTACTTC. The chain couples TRBV21-1 to TRBJ2-7; TRBD1, as called in the table, went unchecked against the DNA. TRBV21-1 is a pseudogene segment. This CDR3 has 14 residues.

This clonotype appeared once. The chain combines TRBV4-1 with TRBJ2-5, with D possibly TRBD2 on 6 matching bases. Trimming took off 1 base at V and 2 bases at J, with 11 bases between the two ends. The CDR3 loop spans 15 amino acids. Looked up from germline, CDR1 is MGHRA and CDR2 is YSYEKL. In nucleotides, the CDR3 is TGCGCCAGCAGCCAAGTTCCGGGAGTGCAAGAGACCCAGTACTTC. Its translation: CASSQVPGVQETQYF.

The V and J genes are TRBV7-2 and TRBJ2-7; 9 nucleotides line up with TRBD2. The CDR3 has 15 amino acids. CDR1 and CDR2 from the germline V gene are SGHTA and FQGNSA. V lost 5 bases, J lost 2 bases, and 7 bases stayed unmatched. The chain's CDR3 is CASSQTSGLPYEQYF. The CDR3, as DNA: TGTGCCAGCAGCCAGACTAGCGGTCTCCCCTACGAGCAGTACTTC.

In regard to this clonotype: Sequence at one end of the junction differs from germline and may be a read error. The V and J genes are TRBV20-1 and TRBJ1-2; D gene uncertain. Germline V gene lookup returns CDR1 DFQATT and CDR2 SNEGSKA (reference sequence). The CDR3 sequence is 13 residues long. CDR3 amino acids: CSSREGRFYGYTF. The CDR3 bases are TGCAGTTCTAGAGAAGGACGCTTCTATGGCTACACCTTC.

This clonotype has a handful of counts. This chain connects TRBV27 to TRBJ2-7; TRBD2 matches at 9 bases. V shed 5 bases and J 0 bases; nucleotides not matched to a gene: 14. CDR3 size: 18 residues. Germline values: CDR1 MNHEY, CDR2 SMNVEV (reference sequence). The CDR3 nucleotides read TGTGCCAGCAGTCCGCCCCTCTTTTTGCGGGAGGGCTCCTACGAGCAGTACTTC. It encodes CASSPPLFLREGSYEQYF.

This clonotype was seen at least ten times. CDR3 residues: CASSLEGGYEQYF. The DNA for the CDR3 is TGCGCCAGCAGCCTTGAAGGGGGTTACGAGCAGTACTTC. J is TRBJ2-7 and V is TRBV4-3; TRBD1 is a possible D gene (6 bases). The CDR3 length is 13 residues. Trimming cost V 4 bases and J 4 bases, with 11 bases left between them. The germline gives CDR1 LGHNA, CDR2 YSLEER.

In its sample, this clonotype was seen many times. The rearrangement joins TRBV12-3 or TRBV12-4 to TRBJ2-5; TRBD1 matches at 7 bases. V was pared by 6 bases and J by 4 bases, with 5 bases of the junction left unmatched. The CDR3 is made up of 13 amino acids. CDR3 in amino acids: CASRATGRETQYF. The CDR3 DNA sequence: TGTGCCAGCAGGGCGACAGGGAGAGAGACCCAGTACTTC.

Many counts were recorded for this clonotype. The gene calls are TRBV7-2 and TRBJ2-7; D is unresolved. The CDR3 has 13 residues. Trimming pared 1 base from V and 2 bases from J, leaving 6 bases between. From germline, CDR1 is SGHTA and CDR2 FQGNSA. The CDR3 DNA follows: TGTGCCAGCAGCTTAGTTGCGGCCTACGAGCAGTACTTC. Protein sequence: CASSLVAAYEQYF.

There are many counts of this clonotype. This chain connects TRBV29-1 to TRBJ2-3; the D is unclear. Germline V gives CDR1 SQVTM, CDR2 ANQGSEA. Trimming removed 6 bases at V and 10 bases at J, with 8 bases between. The CDR3 runs to 9 residues. The CDR3 is CSVDIPQYF. CDR3 DNA sequence: TGCAGCGTGGATATTCCGCAGTATTTT.

A note on this clonotype: This may be a read error, as it is one base from a much larger clone. J is TRBJ2-2 and V is TRBV10-3; 12 nucleotides line up with TRBD2. CDR1 is ENHRY, CDR2 SYGVKD, per germline. The V gene end was trimmed by 5 bases and the J gene end by 4 bases; junction bases not matched to a gene: 11. The CDR3 extends over 18 amino acids. The CDR3 loop reads CAISRHALAGGSTGELFF. The CDR3 DNA is TGTGCCATCAGTCGACACGCTCTAGCGGGAGGGAGCACCGGGGAGCTGTTTTTT.

At least ten counts were recorded for this clonotype. The chain links TRBV12-3 or TRBV12-4 to TRBJ1-1; TRBD1 matches at 8 bases. The J segment lost 0 bases and the V segment lost 3 bases, leaving 6 bases of the junction unmatched. The CDR3 has 16 amino acids. In DNA, the CDR3 is TGTGCCAGCAGTTTCACCAGGGGGCAGGTGAACACTGAAGCTTTCTTT. Protein: CASSFTRGQVNTEAFF.

This clonotype has only a few counts. The V call is TRBV5-1, the J call TRBJ2-6; D is ambiguous. Germline V gives CDR1 SGHRS, CDR2 YFSETQ. V lost 4 bases and J 0 bases, leaving 8 bases between the germline ends. The CDR3 is 15 residues long. CDR3 DNA: TGCGCCAGCAGCCGGTCCGGCTCTGGGGCCAACGTCCTGACTTTC. This translates into CASSRSGSGANVLTF.

J is TRBJ2-1 and V is TRBV29-1; D remains unclear. Trimming shortened V by 3 bases and J by 0 bases, and 12 bases separated the two germline ends. The CDR3 has 15 amino acids. The germline V gene encodes CDR1 SQVTM and CDR2 ANQGSEA. The CDR3 loop reads CSVDQALSSYNEQFF. CDR3 coding DNA: TGCAGCGTTGACCAGGCCCTGAGCTCCTACAATGAGCAGTTCTTC.

This clonotype has a count of ten or more. J is TRBJ2-7 and V is TRBV3-1, with TRBD2 matching over 10 bases. The germline gives CDR1 LGHDT, CDR2 YNNKEL (reference sequence). The CDR3 consists of 14 residues. V shed 5 bases, J shed 4 bases, and the junction held 5 bases outside the gene matches. In nucleotides, the CDR3 is TGTGCCAGCAGCAAGCGGGAGGGCCCATACGAGCAGTACTTC. Protein sequence: CASSKREGPYEQYF.

This rearrangement joins TRBV29-1 to TRBJ2-3; possibly TRBD1 for D (6 bases). The V gene lost 0 bases and the J gene lost 3 bases, with 16 bases spanning the gap. From germline, CDR1 is SQVTM and CDR2 ANQGSEA. The CDR3 extends over 16 amino acids. DNA of the CDR3: TGCAGCGTTGAAGAAAGAAACAGGGTTAAGACAGATACGCAGTATTTT. Residues: CSVEERNRVKTDTQYF.

This clonotype was detected many times. The rearrangement joins TRBV12-3 or TRBV12-4 to TRBJ2-3; 8 nucleotides agree with TRBD2. The CDR3 has 15 residues. Trimming at V came to 6 bases and at J to 1 base, leaving 6 bases not matched to a gene. The CDR3 DNA reads TGTGCCAGCAGCGCCCGAGCGGGGGGCACAGATACGCAGTATTTT. It translates to CASSARAGGTDTQYF.

This chain's CDR3 is CASSSRQGLPSEQYF. CDR3 sequence (DNA): TGTGCCAGCAGCTCACGACAGGGGCTCCCCTCCGAGCAGTACTTC. The chain combines TRBV7-2 with TRBJ2-7; 8 bases are a match to TRBD1. The CDR3 covers 15 residues. V lost 4 bases to trimming and J lost 6 bases; unmatched junction nucleotides: 11. CDR1 and CDR2 (germline): SGHTA, FQGNSA.

This clonotype was seen repeatedly, ten times or more. This chain connects TRBV9 to TRBJ2-1; D perhaps matches TRBD1 (6 bases). Germline V gene data show CDR1 as SGDLS and CDR2 as YYNGEE. The CDR3 runs 15 residues. Between the trimmed V and J ends, which lost 3 bases and 4 bases, there was a span of 14 bases. The CDR3 DNA is TGTGCCAGCAGCGCCCCCGGACAGCTTTACAATGAGCAGTTCTTC. Translation gives CASSAPGQLYNEQFF.

This clonotype was seen many times. The genes are TRBV4-3 and TRBJ2-7; maybe TRBD1 (5 bases). Looked up from germline, CDR1 is LGHNA and CDR2 is YSLEER. This CDR3 has 13 amino acids. The V end lost 4 bases, the J end lost 5 bases, and 12 bases lay between the germline ends. The CDR3, as DNA: TGCGCCAGCAGCCTCCAGGGTAAGGACGAGCAGTACTTC. It yields the protein CASSLQGKDEQYF.

This clonotype occurred a few times. The gene calls are TRBV15 and TRBJ2-7, with D possibly being TRBD1 (6 bases). Trimming removed 1 base from V and 2 bases from J, with 12 bases in between. The CDR3 contains 15 residues. Germline V gene sequence: CDR1 LNHNV, CDR2 YYDKDF (reference sequence). CDR3 amino acids: CATSRGAGVAYEQYF. The CDR3 bases are TGTGCCACCAGCAGAGGGGCAGGGGTGGCCTACGAGCAGTACTTC. Drawing the rest from reference TRBV15 and TRBJ2-7, the complete variable domain is DAMVIQNPRYQVTQFGKPVTLSCSQTLNHNVMYWYQQKSSQAPKLLFHYYDKDFNNEADTPDNFQSRRPNTSFCFLDIRSPGLGDTAMYLCATSRGAGVAYEQYFGPGTRLTVT.

This clonotype was detected many times. V usage is TRBV7-2 and J usage is TRBJ2-5; the match to TRBD1 covers 9 bases. This CDR3 is 17 amino acids long. Germline CDR1 is SGHTA and CDR2 is FQGNSA. V dropped 5 bases and J dropped 0; count of bases not matched to a gene: 10. CDR3 coding DNA: TGTGCCAGCAGCGATTCGGACAGGGGCATGTACCAAGAGACCCAGTACTTC. Translating it yields CASSDSDRGMYQETQYF. Complete variable domain (other parts from reference TRBV7-2 and TRBJ2-5): GAGVSQSPSNKVTEKGKDVELRCDPISGHTALYWYRQSLGQGLEFLIYFQGNSAPDKSGLPSDRFSAERTGGSVSTLTIQRTQQEDSAVYLCASSDSDRGMYQETQYFGPGTRLLVL.

This clonotype showed up many times. The rearrangement joins TRBV6-5 to TRBJ2-1; 10 bases are a match to TRBD2. The CDR3 contains 12 residues. V was clipped by 6 bases and J by 9 bases; unmatched bases: 2. Germline loops: CDR1 MNHEY, CDR2 SVGAGI. The CDR3 here is CASRWTSGEQFF. The CDR3 nucleotides read TGTGCCAGCAGGTGGACTAGCGGTGAGCAGTTCTTC.

This clonotype appeared many times. This chain uses TRBV9 with TRBJ2-3; no firm D call. V was pared by 3 bases and J by 0 bases, with 14 bases between. Germline loops: CDR1 SGDLS, CDR2 YYNGEE. The CDR3 runs 16 residues. In DNA, the CDR3 is TGTGCCAGCAGCGCCTGGAATAATCCTAGCACAGATACGCAGTATTTT. Its protein is CASSAWNNPSTDTQYF.

This clonotype was counted at least ten times. The chain carries TRBV5-1 and TRBJ2-3; 13 positions match TRBD2. CDR3 length: 17 amino acids. Germline CDR1 reads SGHRS; CDR2 reads YFSETQ. The V segment lost 7 bases and the J segment 4 bases; nucleotides outside the gene matches: 12. The CDR3 loop reads CASVGRTGLAGADTQYF. CDR3 nucleotide sequence: TGCGCCAGCGTCGGCCGGACAGGACTAGCGGGAGCAGATACGCAGTATTTT.

In this sample, this clonotype turned up many times. The V gene is TRBV5-5, the J gene TRBJ1-6; D call uncertain. The CDR3 extends over 12 amino acids. The ends were cut back, 0 bases at V and 17 bases at J, with 12 bases in the middle. Per the germline V gene, CDR1 is SGHKS and CDR2 is YYEKEE (reference sequence). CDR3 region: CASSLGRTSVHF. The CDR3 region has the DNA TGTGCCAGCAGCTTGGGCAGAACATCGGTCCACTTT.